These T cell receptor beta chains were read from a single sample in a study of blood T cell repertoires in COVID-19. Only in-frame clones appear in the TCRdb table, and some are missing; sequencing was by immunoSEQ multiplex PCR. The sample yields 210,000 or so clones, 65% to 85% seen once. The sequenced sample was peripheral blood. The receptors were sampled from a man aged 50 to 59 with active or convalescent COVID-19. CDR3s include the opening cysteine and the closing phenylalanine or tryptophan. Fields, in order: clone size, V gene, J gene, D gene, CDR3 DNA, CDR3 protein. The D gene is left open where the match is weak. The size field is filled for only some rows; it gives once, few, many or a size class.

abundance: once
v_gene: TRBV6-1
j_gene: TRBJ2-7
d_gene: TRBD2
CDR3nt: TGTGCCAGCAGTGAAGCAGGGACTAGCAGCTACGAGCAGTACTTC
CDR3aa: CASSEAGTSSYEQYF

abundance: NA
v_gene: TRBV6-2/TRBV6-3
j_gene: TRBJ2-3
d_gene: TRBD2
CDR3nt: TGTGCCAGCAGCATAGGACTAGCGGGGGGTGCAGATACGCAGTATTTT
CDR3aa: CASSIGLAGGADTQYF

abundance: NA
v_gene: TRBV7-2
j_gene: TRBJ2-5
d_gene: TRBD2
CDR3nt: TGTGCCAGCAGCAACCCCGGACTAGCGGAAGAGACCCAGTACTTC
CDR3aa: CASSNPGLAEETQYF

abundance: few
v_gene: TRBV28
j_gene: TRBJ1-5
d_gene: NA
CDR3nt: TGTGCCAGCAGTTTCTTAGGACAGCTAAATCAGCCCCAGCATTTT
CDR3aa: CASSFLGQLNQPQHF

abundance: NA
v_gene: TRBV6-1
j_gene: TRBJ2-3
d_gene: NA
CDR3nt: TGTGCCAGCAGTGAAGCTAGCGGCACAGATACGCAGTATTTT
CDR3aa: CASSEASGTDTQYF

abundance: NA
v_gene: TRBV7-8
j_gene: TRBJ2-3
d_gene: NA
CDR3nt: TGTGCCAGCAGCTCCTACTCCCGCACAGATACGCAGTATTTT
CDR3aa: CASSSYSRTDTQYF

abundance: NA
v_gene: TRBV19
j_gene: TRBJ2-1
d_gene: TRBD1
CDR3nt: TGTGCCAGTAGTAGACAGGGGGCGGGGTCAGATGAGCAGTTCTTC
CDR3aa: CASSRQGAGSDEQFF

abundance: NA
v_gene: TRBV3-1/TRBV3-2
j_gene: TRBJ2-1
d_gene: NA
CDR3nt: TGTGCCAGCAGCCGGGACATGTACAATGAGCAGTTCTTC
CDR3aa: CASSRDMYNEQFF

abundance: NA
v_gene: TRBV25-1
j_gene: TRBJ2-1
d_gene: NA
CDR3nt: TGTGCCAGCAGTGAATACGGGGAGATCAATGAGCAGTTCTTC
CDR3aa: CASSEYGEINEQFF

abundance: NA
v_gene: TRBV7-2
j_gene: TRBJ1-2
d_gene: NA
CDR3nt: TGTGCCAGCAGCTCCCCCTCCAGGGCTGGCTACACCTTC
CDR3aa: CASSSPSRAGYTF

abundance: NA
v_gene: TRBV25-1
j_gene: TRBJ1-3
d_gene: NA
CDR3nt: TGTGCCAGCAGTGAATTGGGTCAGGGTAAGACTGGAAACACCATATATTTT
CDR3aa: CASSELGQGKTGNTIYF

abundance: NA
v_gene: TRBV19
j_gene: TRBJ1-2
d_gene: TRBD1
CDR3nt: TGTGCCGTATTAATCGGGACAGGGGGCGAGTCTTATGGCTACACCTTC
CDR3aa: CAVLIGTGGESYGYTF

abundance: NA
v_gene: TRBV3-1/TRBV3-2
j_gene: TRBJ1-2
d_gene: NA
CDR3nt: TGTGCCAGCAGCCTCGCGGGGGACTATGGCTACACCTTC
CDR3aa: CASSLAGDYGYTF

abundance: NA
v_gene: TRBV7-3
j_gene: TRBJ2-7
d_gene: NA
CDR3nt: TGTGCCAGCAGCTGGCGGGATGGAGCCGAGCAGTACTTC
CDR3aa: CASSWRDGAEQYF

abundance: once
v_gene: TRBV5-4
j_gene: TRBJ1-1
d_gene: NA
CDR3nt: TGTGCCAGCAGCTTGGCCTGGGGAGGGACCACTGAAGCTTTCTTT
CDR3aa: CASSLAWGGTTEAFF

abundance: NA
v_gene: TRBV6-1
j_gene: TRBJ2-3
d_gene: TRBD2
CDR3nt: TGTGCCAGCAGTGACCCCTTTAGCGGGGGGGCAGCAGATACGCAGTATTTT
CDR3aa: CASSDPFSGGAADTQYF

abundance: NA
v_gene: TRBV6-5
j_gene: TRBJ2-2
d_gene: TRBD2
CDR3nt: TGTGCCAGCAGTTGGGGGGGTACCGGGGAGCTGTTTTTT
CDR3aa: CASSWGGTGELFF

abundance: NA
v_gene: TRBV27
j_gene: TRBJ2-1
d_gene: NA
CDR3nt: TGTGCCAGCAGACTCGTAAGTGACAATGAGCAGTTCTTC
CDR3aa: CASRLVSDNEQFF

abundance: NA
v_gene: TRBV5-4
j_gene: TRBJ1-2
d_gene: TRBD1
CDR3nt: TGTGCCAGCAGCCTAGGACAGGGGATGGATGGCTACACCTTC
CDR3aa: CASSLGQGMDGYTF

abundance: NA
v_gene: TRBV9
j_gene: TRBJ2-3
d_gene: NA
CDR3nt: TGTGCCAGCTCCCGGGGAAGCCGGGGTGACACAGATACGCAGTATTTT
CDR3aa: CASSRGSRGDTDTQYF

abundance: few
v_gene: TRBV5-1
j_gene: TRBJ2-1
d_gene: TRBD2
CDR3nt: TGCGCCAGCAGCCTTACCGGGACTAGCGGGATGTCGGATGAGCAGTTCTTC
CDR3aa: CASSLTGTSGMSDEQFF

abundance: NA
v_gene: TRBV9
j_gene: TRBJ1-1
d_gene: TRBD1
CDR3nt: TGTGCCAGCAGCGTAGAAGTAAAGGACAGGGGAAACACTGAAGCTTTCTTT
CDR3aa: CASSVEVKDRGNTEAFF

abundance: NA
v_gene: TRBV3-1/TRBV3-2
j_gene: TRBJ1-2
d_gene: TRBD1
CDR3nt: TGTGCCAGCAGCCAAGAAGGCCCGGTAGAGGGGGCGCGGAACTATGGCTACACCTTC
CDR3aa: CASSQEGPVEGARNYGYTF

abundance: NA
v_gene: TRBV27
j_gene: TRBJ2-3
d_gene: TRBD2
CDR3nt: TGTGCCAGCAGTTTCATTTACCGACTAGCGGGAGGGAAAGGGACAGATACGCAGTATTTT
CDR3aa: CASSFIYRLAGGKGTDTQYF

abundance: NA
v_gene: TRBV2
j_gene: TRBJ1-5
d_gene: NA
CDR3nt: TGTGCCAGCAGTGAAGGGGGTCGAAGGAGGCATCAGCCCCAGCATTTT
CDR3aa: CASSEGGRRRHQPQHF

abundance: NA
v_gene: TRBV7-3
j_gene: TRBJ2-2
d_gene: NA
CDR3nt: TGTGCCAGCAGCTTAACCCTGACACCGAACACCGGGGAGCTGTTTTTT
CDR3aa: CASSLTLTPNTGELFF

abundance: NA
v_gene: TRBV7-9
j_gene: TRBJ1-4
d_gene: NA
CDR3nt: TGTGCCAGCAGCTTAGTCATCGATACGGGATATGAAAAACTGTTTTTT
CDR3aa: CASSLVIDTGYEKLFF

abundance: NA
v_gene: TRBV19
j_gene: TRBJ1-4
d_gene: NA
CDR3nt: TGTGCCAGTAGTATTTTTAGGAACAGCCCGAATGAAAAACTGTTTTTT
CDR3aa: CASSIFRNSPNEKLFF

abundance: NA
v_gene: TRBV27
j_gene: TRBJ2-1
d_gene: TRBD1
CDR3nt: TGTGCCAGCAGTTTCCGGACAGGCTACAATGAGCAGTTCTTC
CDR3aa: CASSFRTGYNEQFF

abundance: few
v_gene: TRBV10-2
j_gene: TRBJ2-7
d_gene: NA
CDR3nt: TGCGCCAGCAGGGAGGGGCAGGGGGTCAACGAGCAGTACTTC
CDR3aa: CASREGQGVNEQYF

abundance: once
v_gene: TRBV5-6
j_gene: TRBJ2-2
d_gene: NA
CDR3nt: TGTGCCAGCAGCTTCATTGGGGCAGGCACCGGGGAGCTGTTTTTT
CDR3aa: CASSFIGAGTGELFF

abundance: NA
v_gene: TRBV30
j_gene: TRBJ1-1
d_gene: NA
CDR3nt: TGTGCCTGGAGCCCCCAGGGGAAGAACACTGAAGCTTTCTTT
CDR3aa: CAWSPQGKNTEAFF

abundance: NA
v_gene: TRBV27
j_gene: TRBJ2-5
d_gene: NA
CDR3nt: TGTGCCAGCAGTCCTCGAGGCCCCATAGAGACCCAGTACTTC
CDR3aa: CASSPRGPIETQYF

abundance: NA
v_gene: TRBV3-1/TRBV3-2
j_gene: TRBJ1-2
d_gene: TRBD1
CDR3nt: TGTGCCAGCAGCCATTTAGAGTCAGGGGGCGCCTCGGGCTACACCTTC
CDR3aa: CASSHLESGGASGYTF

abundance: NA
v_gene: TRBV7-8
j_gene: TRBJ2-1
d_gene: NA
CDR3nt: TGTGCCAGCAGCTTAGCCCCTAACGCCCTATACAATGAGCAGTTCTTC
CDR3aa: CASSLAPNALYNEQFF

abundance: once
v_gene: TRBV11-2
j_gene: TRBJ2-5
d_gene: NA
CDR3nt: TGTGCCAGCAGCTTAGTCGGGACTCCCCCAGAGACCCAGTACTTC
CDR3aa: CASSLVGTPPETQYF

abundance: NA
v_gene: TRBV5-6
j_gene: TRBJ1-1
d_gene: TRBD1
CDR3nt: TGTGCCAGCAGCTTGCGGACAGGCGGCCGGAACACTGAAGCTTTCTTT
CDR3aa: CASSLRTGGRNTEAFF

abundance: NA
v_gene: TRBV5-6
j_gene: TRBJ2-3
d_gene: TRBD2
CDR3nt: TGTGCCAGCAGCCTCCGACTAGCGGGAGTGACAGATACGCAGTATTTT
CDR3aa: CASSLRLAGVTDTQYF

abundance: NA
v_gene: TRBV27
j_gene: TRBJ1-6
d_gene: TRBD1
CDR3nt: TGTGCCAGCAGTCAGGACAGGGCAACCTATAATTCACCCCTCCACTTT
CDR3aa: CASSQDRATYNSPLHF

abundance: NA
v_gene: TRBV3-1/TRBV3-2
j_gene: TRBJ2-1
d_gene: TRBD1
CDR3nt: TGTGCCAGCAGCCGCGGACAGGACGACTACAATGAGCAGTTCTTC
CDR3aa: CASSRGQDDYNEQFF

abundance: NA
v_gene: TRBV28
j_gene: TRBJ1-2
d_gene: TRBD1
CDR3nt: TGTGCCAGCAGTTTACTGGGACAGAACTATGGCTACACCTTC
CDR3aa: CASSLLGQNYGYTF

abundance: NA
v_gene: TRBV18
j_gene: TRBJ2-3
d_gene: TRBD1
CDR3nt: TGTGCCAGCTCCCGGGACAGGGGCACAGATACGCAGTATTTT
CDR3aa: CASSRDRGTDTQYF

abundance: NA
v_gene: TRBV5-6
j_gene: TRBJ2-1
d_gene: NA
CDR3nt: TGTGCCAGCAGCTTGGGACAAACCCTGAATGAGCAGTTCTTC
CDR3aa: CASSLGQTLNEQFF

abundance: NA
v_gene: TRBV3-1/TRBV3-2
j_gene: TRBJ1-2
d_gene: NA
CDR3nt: TGTGCCAGCAGCCAAGTAGCGTCGTCGCTTAACTATGGCTACACCTTC
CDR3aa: CASSQVASSLNYGYTF

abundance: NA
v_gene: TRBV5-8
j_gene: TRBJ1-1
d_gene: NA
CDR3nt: TGTGCCAGCAGCGGACTAGGTGGCTACACTGAAGCTTTCTTT
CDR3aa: CASSGLGGYTEAFF

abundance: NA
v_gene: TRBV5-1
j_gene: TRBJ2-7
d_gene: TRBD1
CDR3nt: TGCGCCAGCAGCATTAGACAGGGGTCGGGGGAGCAGTACTTC
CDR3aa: CASSIRQGSGEQYF

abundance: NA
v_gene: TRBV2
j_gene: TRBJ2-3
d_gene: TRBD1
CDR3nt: TGTGCCATGGACAGGGGATACACAGATACGCAGTATTTT
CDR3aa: CAMDRGYTDTQYF